What follows describes a single TCR beta chain. Generated by immunoSEQ multiplex PCR, the TCRdb table keeps only in-frame clones and is missing some. The data show about 64,000 clones, more than 75% seen once. This entry belongs to a study of blood T cell repertoires in COVID-19. V was shortened by 2 bases and J by 10 bases, with 15 bases between the two germline ends. The CDR3 covers 15 residues. Germline V CDR1 and CDR2: LNHDA, SQIVND (reference sequence). The clonotype originates from a human donor in a cohort sampled during active COVID-19. The genes are TRBV19 and TRBJ1-6, with a weak D call TRBD1 (6 bases). Material: peripheral blood. In DNA form, the CDR3 reads TGTGCCAGTAGTATAATCCCCCAGGGGAGCTCACCCCTCCACTTT. Its translation: CASSIIPQGSSPLHF.